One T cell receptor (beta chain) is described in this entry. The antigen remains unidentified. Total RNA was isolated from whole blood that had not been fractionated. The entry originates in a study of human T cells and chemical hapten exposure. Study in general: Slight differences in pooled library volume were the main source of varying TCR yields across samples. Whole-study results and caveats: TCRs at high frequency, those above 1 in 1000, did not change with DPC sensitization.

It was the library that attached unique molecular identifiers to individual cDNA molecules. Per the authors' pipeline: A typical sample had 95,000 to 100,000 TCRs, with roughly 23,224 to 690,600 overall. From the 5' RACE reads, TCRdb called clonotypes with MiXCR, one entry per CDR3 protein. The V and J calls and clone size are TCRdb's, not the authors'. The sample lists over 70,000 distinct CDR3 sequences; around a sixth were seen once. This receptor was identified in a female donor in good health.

The CDR3 DNA reads TGTGCCACCAGCAGACCCCCGACGAGGGGGAATGGCTACAATGAGCAGTTCTTC. As protein: CATSRPPTRGNGYNEQFF. The V and J genes are TRBV15 and TRBJ2-1; possible D gene TRBD1, 6 bases. Germline values: CDR1 LNHNV, CDR2 YYDKDF (reference sequence). There are 18 residues in the CDR3. V was clipped by 2 bases and J by 3 bases, with 20 bases between them.